This T cell receptor (beta chain) was found in a study of blood T cell repertoires in COVID-19 (dated by TCRdb to between 2020 and 2021). In terms of the full investigation: Collaborator samples came from the United States, Italy and Spain and covered acute and convalescent phases of COVID-19. The prospective study material was composed of cDNA or gDNA derived from T cells, B-cell-depleted T cells, or PBMCs. Deeply sampled blood TCRbeta repertoires from subjects exposed to, actively infected with, or recovered from COVID-19 were included in the dataset. The repertoires were released in a freely available public database intended as a resource for research on the immune response to SARS-CoV-2. The samples were drawn from the first 160 participants of the ongoing ImmuneRACE study and from 1,254 subjects provided by 6 global collaborators. The sample metadata nearly always contained a de-identified subject ID, COVID-19 status, age in years and sex. Where HLA class I and class II types were available, the types were taken from metadata supplied by the sample provider, not from assay-based typing.

Whole blood was collected in K2EDTA tubes by collaborating institutions according to the institutions' own protocols. For TCRbeta analysis, collaborators shipped samples as frozen whole blood, isolated PBMCs, or DNA extracted from either of those sample types. The immunoSEQ Assay, a bias-controlled multiplex PCR, was used to amplify TCRbeta CDR3 regions from genomic DNA. Per the original workflow: Nucleated cell counts per sample were estimated from amplification of reference gene primers within the assay. To quantify the absolute abundance of each unique TCRbeta CDR3 rearrangement, sequence reads were collapsed and filtered. For each sample, productive Simpson clonality was calculated as the square root of Simpson's diversity index across productive rearrangements. As stored in TCRdb, this immuneACCESS dataset retains in-frame rearrangements with V and J assigned. A fraction of the clones does not appear; measured against another copy, unresolved V genes explain less than half of the discrepancy, and the remainder lacks a known reason. The DNA was the basis for D and trimming; V, J and clone size are from that table. The sample records tens of thousands of clones, about nine tenths of which are singletons. Approximately 6.7% of the sample lies in the top ten.

Results the study describes overall, beyond this receptor: The quantity of clinical and demographic metadata differed by source and by participant and was supplied without curation.

Ends trimmed: V by 2 bases, J by 4 bases; bases unmatched to a gene: 3. The germline V gene yields SGHTA for CDR1 and FQGTGA for CDR2. Its CDR3 holds 15 amino acids, cysteine through phenylalanine. The retained sequence is limited to the CDR3, 45 bases, with the frame set at the first base. On this clone itself: It lacks a known antigen. Nothing much larger sits one base from this clone, and base qualities are not available.

The specimen sequenced was peripheral blood. The sequence links TRBV7-3 to TRBJ2-3; 10 central bases correspond to TRBD2. The origin of this receptor is a woman aged 80 or over with active COVID-19. The CDR3 region: CASSLAGTSADTQYF. Read as DNA, the sequence is TGTGCCAGCAGCTTAGCCGGGACTAGCGCAGATACGCAGTATTTT.